This record looks at one T cell receptor (beta chain) sequence and its context. These data are taken from a study of blood T cell repertoires in COVID-19. Profiled with immunoSEQ multiplex PCR; TCRdb holds only in-frame clones, not every one. The repertoire includes 75,000 to 95,000 clones, about 90% of them detected once, and 5.8% sits in the top ten. The TCR originated in a man aged 45-65 years with active COVID-19. Sequenced input: peripheral blood.

CDR3 in DNA: TGTGCCAGTAGTCAGGCCGCTTCTATGTACGAGCAGTACTTC. Translating it yields CASSQAASMYEQYF. The chain is built from TRBV19 and TRBJ2-7, with D unresolved. V shed 5 bases and J shed 4 bases, with 15 bases lying between them. The CDR3 is 14 residues long. The germline CDR1 and CDR2 sequences are LNHDA and SQIVND (reference sequence).